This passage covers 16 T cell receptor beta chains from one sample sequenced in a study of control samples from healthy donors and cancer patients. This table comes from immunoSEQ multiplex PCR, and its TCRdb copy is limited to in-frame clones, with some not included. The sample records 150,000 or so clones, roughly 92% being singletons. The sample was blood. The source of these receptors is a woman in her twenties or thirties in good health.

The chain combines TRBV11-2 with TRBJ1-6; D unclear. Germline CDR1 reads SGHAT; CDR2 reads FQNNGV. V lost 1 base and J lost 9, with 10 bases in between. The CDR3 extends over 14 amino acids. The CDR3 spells CASSLGFRGSPLHF. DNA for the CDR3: TGTGCCAGCAGCTTAGGATTCCGCGGTTCACCCCTCCACTTT.

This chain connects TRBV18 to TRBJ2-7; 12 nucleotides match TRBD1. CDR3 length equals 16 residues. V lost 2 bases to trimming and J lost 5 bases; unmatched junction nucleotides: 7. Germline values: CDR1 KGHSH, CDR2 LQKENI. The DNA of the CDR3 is TGTGCCAGCTCACCAACCGGGACAGGGGGCCCCCACGAGCAGTACTTC. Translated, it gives CASSPTGTGGPHEQYF. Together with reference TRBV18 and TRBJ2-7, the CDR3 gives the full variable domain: NAGVMQNPRHLVRRRGQEARLRCSPMKGHSHVYWYRQLPEEGLKFMVYLQKENIIDESGMPKERFSAEFPKEGPSILRIQQVVRGDSAAYFCASSPTGTGGPHEQYFGPGTRLTVT.

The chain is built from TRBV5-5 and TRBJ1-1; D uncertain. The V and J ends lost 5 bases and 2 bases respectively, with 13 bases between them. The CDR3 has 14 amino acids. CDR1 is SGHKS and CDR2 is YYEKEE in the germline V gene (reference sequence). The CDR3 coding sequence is TGTGCCAGCAGTTGGGTCGGTCCCAACACTGAAGCTTTCTTT. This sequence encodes CASSWVGPNTEAFF.

The CDR3 DNA reads as TGTGCCAGTAGTATTTCGGCAGGGTCACCCTACGAGCAGTACTTC. Translated: CASSISAGSPYEQYF. The chain is built from TRBV19 and TRBJ2-7; TRBD1 might be the D (5 bases). This CDR3 comprises 15 residues. The V end was cut by 3 bases, the J end by 2 bases, with 14 bases between. Germline values: CDR1 LNHDA, CDR2 SQIVND (reference sequence).

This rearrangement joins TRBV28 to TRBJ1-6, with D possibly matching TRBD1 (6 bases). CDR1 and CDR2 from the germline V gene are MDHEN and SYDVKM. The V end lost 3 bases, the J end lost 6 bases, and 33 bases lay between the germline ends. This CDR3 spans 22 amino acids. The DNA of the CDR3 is TGTGCCAGCAGTTTTAGGGCCCCGGCAGGGGTCTTTGGTACTGGGCCTAATTCACCCCTCCACTTT. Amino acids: CASSFRAPAGVFGTGPNSPLHF.

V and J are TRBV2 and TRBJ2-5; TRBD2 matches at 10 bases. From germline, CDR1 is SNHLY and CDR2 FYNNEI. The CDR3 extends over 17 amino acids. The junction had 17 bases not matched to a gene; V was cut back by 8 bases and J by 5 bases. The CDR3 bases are TGTGCCAGCGGGGGGGCTAGCGGGAGTCTACTGTGGGAGACCCAGTACTTC. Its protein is CASGGASGSLLWETQYF. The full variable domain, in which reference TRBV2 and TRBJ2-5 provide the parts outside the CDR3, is EPEVTQTPSHQVTQMGQEVILRCVPISNHLYFYWYRQILGQKVEFLVSFYNNEISEKSEIFDDQFSVERPDGSNFTLKIRSTKLEDSAMYFCASGGASGSLLWETQYFGPGTRLLVL.

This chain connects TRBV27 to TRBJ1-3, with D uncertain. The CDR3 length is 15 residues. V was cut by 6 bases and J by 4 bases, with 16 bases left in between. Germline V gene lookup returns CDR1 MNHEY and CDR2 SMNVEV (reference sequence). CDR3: CASSSLPLRGNTIYF. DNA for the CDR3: TGTGCCAGCAGCTCCTTACCCTTGCGAGGAAACACCATATATTTT.

The CDR3 DNA sequence: TGTGCCATCAGTGGTGCCTACGAGCAGTACTTC. Its protein product is CAISGAYEQYF. The chain carries TRBV10-3 and TRBJ2-7; D not resolved. The CDR3 is 11 residues long. Germline CDR1 is ENHRY and CDR2 is SYGVKD. Trimming removed 4 bases at V and 2 bases at J, with 3 bases between.

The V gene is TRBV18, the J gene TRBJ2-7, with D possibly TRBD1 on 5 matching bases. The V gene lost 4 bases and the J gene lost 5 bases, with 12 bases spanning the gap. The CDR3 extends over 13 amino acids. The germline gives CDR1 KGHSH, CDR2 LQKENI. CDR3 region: CASSLLQEHEQYF. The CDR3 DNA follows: TGTGCCAGCTCACTTTTACAGGAACACGAGCAGTACTTC.

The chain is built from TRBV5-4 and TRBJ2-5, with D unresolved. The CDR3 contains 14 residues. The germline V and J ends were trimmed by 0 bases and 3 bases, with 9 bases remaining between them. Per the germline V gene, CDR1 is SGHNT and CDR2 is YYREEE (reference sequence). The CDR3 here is CASSLAGAEETQYF. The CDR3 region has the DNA TGTGCCAGCAGCTTGGCAGGTGCCGAAGAGACCCAGTACTTC.

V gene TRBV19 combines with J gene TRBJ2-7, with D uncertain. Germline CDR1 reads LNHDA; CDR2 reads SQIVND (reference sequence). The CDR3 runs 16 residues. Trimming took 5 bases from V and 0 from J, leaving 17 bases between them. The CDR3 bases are TGTGCCAGTAGTCTATTGGGCGGCATGAGCTCCTACGAGCAGTACTTC. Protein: CASSLLGGMSSYEQYF. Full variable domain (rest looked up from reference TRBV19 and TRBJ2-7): DGGITQSPKYLFRKEGQNVTLSCEQNLNHDAMYWYRQDPGQGLRLIYYSQIVNDFQKGDIAEGYSVSREKKESFPLTVTSAQKNPTAFYLCASSLLGGMSSYEQYFGPGTRLTVT.

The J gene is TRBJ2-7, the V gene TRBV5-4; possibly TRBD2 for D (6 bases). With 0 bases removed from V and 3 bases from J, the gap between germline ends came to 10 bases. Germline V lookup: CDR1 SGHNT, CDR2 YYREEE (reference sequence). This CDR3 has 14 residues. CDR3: CASSLAGEDYEQYF. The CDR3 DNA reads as TGTGCCAGCAGCTTGGCCGGGGAGGACTACGAGCAGTACTTC.

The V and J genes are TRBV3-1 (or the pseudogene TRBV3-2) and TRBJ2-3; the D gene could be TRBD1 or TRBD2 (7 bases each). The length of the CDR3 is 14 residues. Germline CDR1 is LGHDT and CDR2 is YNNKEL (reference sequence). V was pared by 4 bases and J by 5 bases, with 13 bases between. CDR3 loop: CASSRRGEGDTQYF. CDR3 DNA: TGTGCCAGCAGCCGCAGGGGGGAGGGAGATACGCAGTATTTT.

In DNA, the CDR3 is TGTGCCAGCAGTGAAATCGGGGCTGAAGCTTTCTTT. Protein sequence: CASSEIGAEAFF. The chain uses TRBV2 and TRBJ1-1; D is unresolved. Trimming took off 2 bases at V and 6 bases at J, with 7 bases between the two ends. Germline V gene sequence: CDR1 SNHLY, CDR2 FYNNEI. The CDR3 consists of 12 residues.

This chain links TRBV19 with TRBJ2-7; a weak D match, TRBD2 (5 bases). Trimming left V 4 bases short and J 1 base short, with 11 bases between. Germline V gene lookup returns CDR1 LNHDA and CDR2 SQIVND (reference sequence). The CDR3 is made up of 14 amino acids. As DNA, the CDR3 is TGTGCCAGTAGTACCGTAGCGTCGTCCTACGAGCAGTACTTC. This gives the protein CASSTVASSYEQYF.

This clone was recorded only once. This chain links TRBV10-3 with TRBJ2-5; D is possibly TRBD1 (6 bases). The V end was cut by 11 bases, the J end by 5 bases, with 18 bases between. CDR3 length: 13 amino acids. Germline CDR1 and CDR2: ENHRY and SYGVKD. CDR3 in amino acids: CAAASGGGETQYF. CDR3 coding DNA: TGTGCCGCAGCCAGTGGGGGCGGGGAGACCCAGTACTTC.